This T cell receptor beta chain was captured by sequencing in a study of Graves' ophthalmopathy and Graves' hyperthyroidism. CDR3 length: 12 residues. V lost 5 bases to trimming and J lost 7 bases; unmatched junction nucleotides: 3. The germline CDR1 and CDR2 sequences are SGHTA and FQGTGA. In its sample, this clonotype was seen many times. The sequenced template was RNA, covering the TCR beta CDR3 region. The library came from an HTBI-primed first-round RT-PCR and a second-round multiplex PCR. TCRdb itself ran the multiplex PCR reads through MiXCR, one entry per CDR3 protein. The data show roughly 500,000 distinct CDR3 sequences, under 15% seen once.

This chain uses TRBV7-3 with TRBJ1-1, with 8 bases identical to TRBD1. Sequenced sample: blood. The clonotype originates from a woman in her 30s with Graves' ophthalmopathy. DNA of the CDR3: TGTGCCAGCAGCCGCGGACAGGGTGAAGCTTTCTTT. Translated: CASSRGQGEAFF. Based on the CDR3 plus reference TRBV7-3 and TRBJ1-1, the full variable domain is GAGVSQTPSNKVTEKGKYVELRCDPISGHTALYWYRQSLGQGPEFLIYFQGTGAADDSGLPNDRFFAVRPEGSVSTLKIQRTERGDSAVYLCASSRGQGEAFFGQGTRLTVV.